Below, 25 T cell receptor beta chains from the same sample are listed, as sequenced in a study of breast tumors, draining lymph nodes, adjacent tissues. TCRdb analysed the multiplex PCR reads with MiXCR anew, one entry per CDR3 protein. Here the sample spans under 250,000 distinct CDR3 sequences, approximately 30% being singletons. The lymph nodes were axillary draining lymph nodes from breast cancer patients. Material: axillary lymph node tissue. These receptor sequences come from a female donor with breast cancer. Some clones in this sample may be carry-over from other donors' samples.

This clonotype has ten or more counts. Just one base apart from a much larger clone, this may be a read error. V usage is TRBV7-2 and J usage is TRBJ2-5; TRBD2 aligns across 14 bases. Looked up from germline, CDR1 is SGHTA and CDR2 is FQGNSA. This CDR3 region has 17 residues. The CDR3 DNA is TGTGCCAGCAGCCCTCCAGGACTAGCGGGAGGACAAGAGCCCCAGTACTTC. This encodes CASSPPGLAGGQEPQYF.

With regard to this clonotype: The junction does not match germline at one end; this may be a read error. This chain uses TRBV7-2 with TRBJ2-7; possibly TRBD1 for D (6 bases). The germline V gene encodes CDR1 SGHTA and CDR2 FQGNSA. The CDR3 loop spans 15 amino acids. CDR3: CASSLQQGKVYGQHF. CDR3 nucleotides: TGTGCCAGCAGCTTACAGCAGGGGAAAGTCTACGGGCAGCACTTC.

In its sample, this clonotype was seen many times. The chain joins TRBV19 to TRBJ2-7; D is unclear. CDR3 size: 13 residues. Trimming left V 7 bases short and J 0 bases short, with 10 bases between. CDR1 is LNHDA, CDR2 SQIVND, per germline (reference sequence). Here the CDR3 DNA reads TGTGCCAGTAAATCAGTGAGCTCCTACGAGCAGTACTTC. Translation gives CASKSVSSYEQYF.

In its sample, this clonotype was seen many times. The genes are TRBV29-1 and TRBJ2-7; no reliable D call. The CDR3 has 13 amino acids. Germline V gene lookup returns CDR1 SQVTM and CDR2 ANQGSEA. V was cut by 4 bases and J by 0 bases, with 10 bases left in between. This CDR3 reads CSVADRYSYEQYF. CDR3 sequence (DNA): TGCAGCGTTGCGGACCGTTACTCCTACGAGCAGTACTTC.

The rearrangement joins TRBV18 to TRBJ1-1, with D hard to call. Trimming removed 3 bases at V and 8 bases at J, with 13 bases between. This CDR3 has 13 amino acids. Germline CDR1 is KGHSH and CDR2 is LQKENI. The CDR3 DNA sequence: TGTGCCAGCTCACCGGGCCGCACGACGGAAGCTTTCTTT. It encodes CASSPGRTTEAFF.

This clonotype occurred once. This rearrangement joins TRBV7-6 to TRBJ2-2; 16 bases line up with TRBD2. CDR1 is SGHVS, CDR2 FNYEAQ, per germline. The V segment lost 0 bases and the J segment 4 bases; nucleotides outside the gene matches: 2. The CDR3 is 18 residues long. CDR3 in amino acids: CASSLAGTSGGGTGELFF. In DNA, the CDR3 is TGTGCCAGCAGCTTAGCGGGGACTAGCGGGGGGGGCACCGGGGAGCTGTTTTTT.

This clonotype was seen a few times. This could be a read error, since a much larger clone is one nucleotide away. This is likely a read error, given that the CDR3 carries no conserved phenylalanine or tryptophan at its end. The V gene is TRBV19, the J gene TRBJ2-7; possibly TRBD1 for D (5 bases). V lost 3 bases and J lost 0, with 15 bases in between. The CDR3 covers 16 residues. Germline V gene data show CDR1 as LNHDA and CDR2 as SQIVND (reference sequence). CDR3 protein: CASSISQTAGSYEQYS. The CDR3 DNA is TGTGCCAGTAGTATCTCTCAGACAGCTGGCTCCTACGAGCAGTACTCC.

As to this clonotype: A read error may explain this, as a much larger clone is one base away. The chain links TRBV5-6 to TRBJ1-5, with a possible D match to TRBD1 (6 bases). Germline CDR1 reads SGHDT; CDR2 reads YYEEEE. With 5 bases removed from V and 3 bases from J, the gap between germline ends came to 15 bases. CDR3 length: 15 residues. The CDR3: CASRTWTAINQPQHF. DNA for the CDR3: TGTGCCAGCAGGACTTGGACAGCAATCAATCAGCCCCAGCATTTT.

About this clonotype: It may be a read error: a sequence one base away is much more abundant. This rearrangement joins TRBV7-9 to TRBJ1-2; a weak D match, TRBD1 (5 bases). Looked up from germline, CDR1 is SEHNR and CDR2 is FQNEAQ (reference sequence). The length of the CDR3 is 16 residues. This chain's CDR3 is CASSFSPGAGMDGHTF. CDR3 nucleotides: TGTGCCAGCAGCTTTTCCCCTGGGGCAGGTATGGATGGCCACACCTTC. Complete variable domain (other parts from reference TRBV7-9 and TRBJ1-2): DTGVSQNPRHKITKRGQNVTFRCDPISEHNRLYWYRQTLGQGPEFLTYFQNEAQLEKSRLLSDRFSAERPKGSFSTLEIQRTEQGDSAMYLCASSFSPGAGMDGHTFGSGTRLTVV.

This clonotype was counted many times. The chain recombines TRBV7-2 with TRBJ2-7; 15 bases line up with TRBD2. Trimming removed 5 bases from V and 1 base from J; junction bases left unmatched: 3. This CDR3 has 16 amino acids. CDR1 SGHTA and CDR2 FQGNSA come from the germline V gene. The CDR3, as DNA: TGTGCCAGCAGCCCCGGACTAGCGGGAGGGTCCTACGAGCAGTACTTC. Its translation is CASSPGLAGGSYEQYF.

In its sample, this clonotype was seen many times. The chain carries TRBV7-2 and TRBJ2-5; 8 bases map to TRBD2. The CDR3 extends over 17 amino acids. The ends lost 4 bases at V and 9 bases at J; junction bases unmatched: 19. CDR1 is SGHTA, CDR2 FQGNSA, per germline. CDR3 loop: CASSYKTLSGSTEPQYF. CDR3 coding DNA: TGTGCCAGCAGCTACAAAACCCTGAGCGGGAGTACGGAGCCCCAGTACTTC.

The J gene is TRBJ1-5, the V gene TRBV7-2, with 7 nucleotides matching TRBD1. Germline CDR1 reads SGHTA; CDR2 reads FQGNSA. With 5 bases clipped from V and 7 bases from J, the junction kept 8 bases outside the gene matches. This CDR3 has 14 amino acids. The DNA for the CDR3 is TGTGCCAGCAGCCGGCGCGTGACAGGGCAGCCCCAGCATTTT. Protein: CASSRRVTGQPQHF.

In its sample, this clonotype was seen many times. The rearrangement uses TRBV5-1 and TRBJ2-1, with TRBD1 as a possible D gene (5 bases). This CDR3 comprises 14 residues. The germline V gene has CDR1 SGHRS and CDR2 YFSETQ. Trimming stripped 0 bases from V and 6 bases from J, with 10 bases between. The DNA for the CDR3 is TGCGCCAGCAGCTTGGGGGGCAGCTCCAATGAGCAGTTCTTC. Its protein is CASSLGGSSNEQFF.

This clonotype was found many times. The rearrangement uses TRBV20-1 and TRBJ2-1; D is possibly TRBD1 or TRBD2 (7 bases each). The CDR3 totals 13 residues. Trimming shortened V by 2 bases and J by 10 bases, and 15 bases separated the two germline ends. Germline CDR1 and CDR2: DFQATT and SNEGSKA (reference sequence). CDR3 DNA: TGCAGTGCTAGATCGGACAGGACTAGGGAGCAGTTCTTC. Amino acid sequence: CSARSDRTREQFF.

This clonotype has a count of ten or more. The chain recombines TRBV19 with TRBJ1-2, with 7 nucleotides matching TRBD1. The CDR3 extends over 16 amino acids. V trimming: 3 bases; J trimming: 8 bases; junction bases outside the gene matches: 15. The germline gives CDR1 LNHDA, CDR2 SQIVND (reference sequence). The CDR3 loop reads CASSILQGGFAGGYTF. For the CDR3, the DNA is TGTGCCAGTAGTATCCTTCAGGGGGGCTTCGCAGGAGGCTACACCTTC.

Remarks on this clonotype: The junction differs from germline at one of its ends, possibly a read error. The genes are TRBV29-1 and TRBJ2-5; D might be TRBD2 (6 bases). This CDR3 comprises 13 residues. Germline V CDR1 and CDR2: SQVTM, ANQGSEA. The DNA of the CDR3 is TGCAGCGTTGAAGGAAGGTCTGCGGGACCCAATACCTTC. Translated: CSVEGRSAGPNTF.

This clonotype has a count of ten or more. V usage is TRBV4-1 and J usage is TRBJ1-4, with a weak D call TRBD1 (5 bases). The CDR3 contains 17 residues. Per germline, CDR1 MGHRA and CDR2 YSYEKL. Trimming pared 5 bases from V and 7 bases from J, leaving 23 bases between. In nucleotides, the CDR3 is TGCGCCAGCAGCTCCTTGAGGGGTTCCCAACCCCGTGAAAAACTGTTTTTT. Its protein is CASSSLRGSQPREKLFF.

This clonotype was counted only a few times. DNA of the CDR3: TGTGCCAGCAGTAATCAAGCGGGAGGGCCTACCGGGGAGCTGTTTTTT. Its protein product is CASSNQAGGPTGELFF. V is TRBV27 and J is TRBJ2-2, with TRBD2 identical over 10 bases. The germline V gene has CDR1 MNHEY and CDR2 SMNVEV (reference sequence). This CDR3 spans 16 amino acids. The J segment lost 5 bases and the V segment lost 5 bases, leaving 8 bases of the junction unmatched.

This clonotype showed up many times. J is TRBJ2-3 and V is TRBV20-1; 8 bases are a match to TRBD2. Germline V gene sequence: CDR1 DFQATT, CDR2 SNEGSKA (reference sequence). Trimming at V came to 3 bases and at J to 6 bases, leaving 2 bases not matched to a gene. The CDR3 loop spans 12 amino acids. CDR3 nucleotides: TGCAGTGCTAGCGGGAGGGCTGATACGCAGTATTTT. It specifies CSASGRADTQYF.

The V call is TRBV4-1, the J call TRBJ2-5; D is perhaps TRBD2 (6 bases). Between the trimmed V and J ends, which lost 5 bases and 5 bases, there was a span of 30 bases. The CDR3 covers 19 residues. Germline CDR1 is MGHRA and CDR2 is YSYEKL. The CDR3 loop reads CASSDRERVGTDTWETQYF. The CDR3 DNA reads as TGCGCCAGCAGCGACCGGGAGAGAGTGGGAACAGATACTTGGGAGACCCAGTACTTC.

About this clonotype itself: The junction does not match germline at one end; this may be a read error. V usage is TRBV12-3 or TRBV12-4 and J usage is TRBJ1-2; D not resolved. The CDR3 is made up of 12 amino acids. The CDR3 here is CAISERTSGYTF. The CDR3 DNA is TGTGCCATCAGTGAGAGAACGAGTGGCTACACCTTC.

At least ten counts were recorded for this clonotype. V usage is TRBV4-1 and J usage is TRBJ1-2, with 7 bases that match TRBD1. The germline CDR1 and CDR2 sequences are MGHRA and YSYEKL. Trimming took 4 bases from V and 10 from J; bases not matched to a gene: 12. This CDR3 comprises 14 residues. CDR3 region: CASSLPGQRRVYTF. CDR3 coding DNA: TGCGCCAGCAGCCTACCGGGACAGCGAAGAGTCTACACCTTC.

In its sample, this clonotype was seen many times. One end of the junction fails to match germline, which may point to a read error. The V gene is TRBV5-1, the J gene TRBJ2-7; a possible D gene is TRBD2 (6 bases). The CDR3 is made up of 14 amino acids. The V gene's germline CDR1 is SGHRS and CDR2 YFSETQ. DNA for the CDR3: TGCGCCACCAGCCCCACGGCGGGAAACTACGAGCAGTACTTC. It is translated as CATSPTAGNYEQYF.

This clonotype was counted at least ten times. CDR3 sequence (DNA): TGTGCCAGCAGCTCGATTTCTGGTTCACCCCTCCACTTT. Its protein product is CASSSISGSPLHF. This chain joins TRBV7-8 and TRBJ1-6; D unclear. The V gene lost 4 bases and the J gene lost 9 bases, with 10 bases spanning the gap. In germline, CDR1 is SGHVS, CDR2 FQNEAQ. This CDR3 is 13 amino acids long.

This clonotype was detected many times. The gene calls are TRBV3-1 and TRBJ2-7; 14 nucleotides align to TRBD2. This CDR3 has 17 amino acids. J was trimmed by 1 base and V by 0 bases; bases with no gene match: 2. Germline V gene data show CDR1 as LGHDT and CDR2 as YNNKEL (reference sequence). The DNA for the CDR3 is TGTGCCAGCAGCCAAGACGGGACTAGCGGGGGATCCTACGAGCAGTACTTC. Its translation is CASSQDGTSGGSYEQYF.